The rows below give T cell receptor beta chains drawn from one sample of a study of cytotoxic CD8 clonotypes in ibrutinib-treated CLL. Sequencing used immunoSEQ multiplex PCR; TCRdb keeps in-frame clones, though not all of them. The profile shows roughly 53,000 clones, roughly 54% of them singletons. The sample consisted of PBMCs, taken at disease progression, from a patient treated with ibrutinib. These receptors all come from a human donor with chronic lymphocytic leukemia. CDR3s include the opening cysteine and the closing phenylalanine or tryptophan. The D gene is left open where the match is weak. The size entry is marked missing in some rows and otherwise reads once, few, many or a size class.

abundance,d_gene,j_gene,v_gene,len,CDR3nt,CDR3aa
.,.,TRBJ1-2,TRBV6-5,13,TGTGCCAGCAGTTTAGACCACATATATGGCTACACCTTC,CASSLDHIYGYTF
few,.,TRBJ2-7,TRBV5-4,13,TGTGCCAGCAGCTTAGGAGGGGGGTACGAGCAGTACTTC,CASSLGGGYEQYF
few,.,TRBJ1-5,TRBV6-5,15,TGTGCCAGCAGTTACTCGAGGGGAGGCAATCAGCCCCAGCATTTT,CASSYSRGGNQPQHF
.,.,TRBJ2-5,TRBV5-5,14,TGTGCCAGCAGCTTCGTCCACAGCGAAGAGACCCAGTACTTC,CASSFVHSEETQYF
.,TRBD1,TRBJ2-5,TRBV19,15,TGTGCCAGCGAGAAAGGACAGGGGGCTAAAGAGACCCAGTACTTC,CASEKGQGAKETQYF
.,TRBD1,TRBJ2-7,TRBV4-3,15,TGCGCCAGCAGCCAATACCACCCAGGGGGCTACGAGCAGTACTTC,CASSQYHPGGYEQYF
many,TRBD2,TRBJ2-5,TRBV7-2,15,TGTGCCAGCAGCTTGCTAGCGGGAGTCTTGGAGACCCAGTACTTC,CASSLLAGVLETQYF
few,.,TRBJ1-6,TRBV6-5,14,TGTGCCAGCAGCCCACTTAAGAATAATTCACCCCTCCACTTT,CASSPLKNNSPLHF
.,.,TRBJ2-1,TRBV6-1,12,TGTGCCAGCAGTGACCGATACAATGAGCAGTTCTTC,CASSDRYNEQFF
.,.,TRBJ2-1,TRBV7-9,13,TGTGCCAGCAGCCCTGATTCCGTCTATGAGCAGTTCTTC,CASSPDSVYEQFF
once,.,TRBJ2-5,TRBV7-3,13,TGTGCCAGCAGCTTAAGTTACCAAGAGACCCAGTACTTC,CASSLSYQETQYF
once,.,TRBJ1-5,TRBV5-5,15,TGTGCCAGCAGCTTGTACGGGGGCCTCAATCAGCCCCAGCATTTT,CASSLYGGLNQPQHF
.,.,TRBJ2-1,TRBV30,14,TGTGCCTGGAGTGGGGGGGGGCTCAAGGATGAGCAGTTCTTC,CAWSGGGLKDEQFF
.,.,TRBJ2-6,TRBV2,14,TGTGCCAGCTCAGGCAGCTCTGGGGCCAACGTCCTGACTTTC,CASSGSSGANVLTF
few,.,TRBJ1-1,TRBV28,15,TGTGCCAGCAACCGAGGGGACGGAATGAACACTGAAGCTTTCTTT,CASNRGDGMNTEAFF
many,.,TRBJ1-2,TRBV30,15,TGTGCCTGGAGTCCGGACAGTCCATCAGGCTATGGCTACACCTTC,CAWSPDSPSGYGYTF
few,.,TRBJ2-1,TRBV19,15,TGTGCCAGTAACCTAGGGGGGCCCAGCGGTAATGAGCAGTTCTTC,CASNLGGPSGNEQFF
.,TRBD1,TRBJ2-7,TRBV13,15,TGTGCCAGCAGCGTTCGGGACAGCCGGACCTACGAGCAGTACTTC,CASSVRDSRTYEQYF
.,TRBD2,TRBJ2-7,TRBV6-1,12,TGTGCCAGCGGACTAGTTTCCTACGAGCAGTACTTC,CASGLVSYEQYF
.,.,TRBJ2-2,TRBV7-8,13,TGTGCCAGCGTCCCGCAAAACACCGGGGAGCTGTTTTTT,CASVPQNTGELFF
.,.,TRBJ2-7,TRBV4-2,14,TGTGCCAGCAGCCCCCCGGCACAGAACTACGAGCAGTACTTC,CASSPPAQNYEQYF
.,.,TRBJ1-2,TRBV5-1,13,TGCGCCAGCAGCTTGGCAGGATTTGGAGGCTACACCTTC,CASSLAGFGGYTF
.,TRBD1,TRBJ2-7,TRBV10-3,14,TGTGCCATCAGGGAAGGGACAGCCACCTACGAGCAGTACTTC,CAIREGTATYEQYF
.,TRBD1,TRBJ1-6,TRBV29-1,13,TGCAGCGTCTCCGGGACAGGGAATTCACCCCTCCACTTT,CSVSGTGNSPLHF
.,.,TRBJ1-1,TRBV19,11,TGTGCCAGTAGTTACCGGCAGGGAGCTTTCTTT,CASSYRQGAFF
.,TRBD2,TRBJ2-7,TRBV4-3,14,TGCGCCAGCAGCCACGTAGCGGGGCCCTACGAGCAGTACTTC,CASSHVAGPYEQYF
many,TRBD1,TRBJ2-5,TRBV13,14,TGTGCCAGCAGCTTAGACCGGGGACAGGGTCTACAGTACTTC,CASSLDRGQGLQYF
few,.,TRBJ1-5,TRBV4-3,15,TGCGCCAGCAGCCAAGATCTGGCAGGGGAAGTGGCCCAGCATTTT,CASSQDLAGEVAQHF
few,.,TRBJ2-7,TRBV7-8,14,TGTGCCAGCAGCTTAGCGGGGTCGGGGGCCGAGCAGTACTTC,CASSLAGSGAEQYF
.,TRBD1,TRBJ2-7,TRBV5-1,15,TGCGCCAGCAGCTCGAGACAGGGGGCCATCTACGAGCAGTACTTC,CASSSRQGAIYEQYF
few,.,TRBJ1-4,TRBV19,12,TGTGCCAGTAGTATCGTCAGAGAAAAACTGTTTTTT,CASSIVREKLFF
.,.,TRBJ1-6,TRBV7-9,17,TGTGCCAGCAGCTTTAGTGACAGAGGAAGAGGTAATTCACCCCTCCACTTT,CASSFSDRGRGNSPLHF
.,.,TRBJ2-7,TRBV27,14,TGTGCCAGCAGTTTGGTAGGGGGGCCCAACGAGCAGTACTTC,CASSLVGGPNEQYF
.,.,TRBJ2-7,TRBV6-1,13,TGTGCCAGCAGTCGGACGGTAGTATACGAGCAGTACTTC,CASSRTVVYEQYF
.,TRBD1,TRBJ2-7,TRBV27,15,TGTGCCAGCAGGCCTCAGGGGGCCCTTATTTACGAGCAGTACTTC,CASRPQGALIYEQYF
.,.,TRBJ1-5,TRBV27,15,TGTGCCAGCTCTTCGGGGGGTTATAGCAATCAGCCCCAGCATTTT,CASSSGGYSNQPQHF
few,.,TRBJ2-7,TRBV6-5,13,TGTGCCAGCAGGGGCCCGGGTTCCTACGAGCAGTACTTC,CASRGPGSYEQYF
.,.,TRBJ1-6,TRBV7-2,14,TGTGCCAGCAGCCGGGATCAGGGCAACTCACCCCTCCACTTT,CASSRDQGNSPLHF
.,.,TRBJ2-1,TRBV10-3,14,TGTGCCATCAGTGAGTCGAGGGTTAACAATGAGCAGTTCTTC,CAISESRVNNEQFF
once,.,TRBJ1-1,TRBV5-1,16,TGCGCCAGCAGCTTCCAAGGGAGTATGGGGATGACTGAAGCTTTCTTT,CASSFQGSMGMTEAFF
few,TRBD2,TRBJ2-7,TRBV30,14,TGTGCCTGGAGCAAGGGACTAGCGGACTACGAGCAGTACTTC,CAWSKGLADYEQYF
.,TRBD2,TRBJ2-7,TRBV6-5,14,TGTGCCAGCAGAGGTAGCGGGAGTCTTGGCGAGCAGTACTTC,CASRGSGSLGEQYF
few,TRBD2,TRBJ2-2,TRBV29-1,14,TGCAGCGTTACTAGCGGGGGCCTTAACGGGGAGCTGTTTTTT,CSVTSGGLNGELFF
.,.,TRBJ2-7,TRBV30,13,TGTGCCTGGAGTGTTGGGAGCTCCTACGAGCAGTACTTC,CAWSVGSSYEQYF
.,.,TRBJ2-1,TRBV9,11,TGTGCCAGCAGCCCAGATCATGAGCAGTTCTTC,CASSPDHEQFF
.,TRBD2,TRBJ2-5,TRBV5-1,14,TGCGCCAGCAGCCCGACTAGCGGGGGGCAGACCCAGTACTTC,CASSPTSGGQTQYF
.,.,TRBJ1-3,TRBV4-1,14,TGCGCCAGCAGCCAAAGCGGATCTGGAAACACCATATATTTT,CASSQSGSGNTIYF
few,.,TRBJ2-7,TRBV6-1,10,TGTGCCAGCATGGGCCACGAGCAGTACTTC,CASMGHEQYF
.,TRBD1,TRBJ2-3,TRBV2,14,TGTGCCAGCAACACGCAGGGGGCGACAGATACGCAGTATTTT,CASNTQGATDTQYF
.,TRBD2,TRBJ2-1,TRBV4-2,18,TGTGCCAGCAGCCCCCTGGGGGAGCGGGGGGTAAAAAGCAATGAGCAGTTCTTC,CASSPLGERGVKSNEQFF
.,.,TRBJ2-7,TRBV15,14,TGTGCCACCAGCCTCCGGGGGACTCGCTACGAGCAGTACTTC,CATSLRGTRYEQYF
.,.,TRBJ2-5,TRBV4-2,15,TGTGCCAGCAGCCAAGCGCCGGCCAGTCAAGAGACCCAGTACTTC,CASSQAPASQETQYF
.,.,TRBJ2-2,TRBV7-8,17,TGTGCCAGCAGCTTAGCGCGTGGCGTCTTAAGCACCGGGGAGCTGTTTTTT,CASSLARGVLSTGELFF
.,.,TRBJ2-6,TRBV4-1,15,TGCGCCAGCAGCCAATTCGGGTCTGGGGCCAACGTCCTGACTTTC,CASSQFGSGANVLTF